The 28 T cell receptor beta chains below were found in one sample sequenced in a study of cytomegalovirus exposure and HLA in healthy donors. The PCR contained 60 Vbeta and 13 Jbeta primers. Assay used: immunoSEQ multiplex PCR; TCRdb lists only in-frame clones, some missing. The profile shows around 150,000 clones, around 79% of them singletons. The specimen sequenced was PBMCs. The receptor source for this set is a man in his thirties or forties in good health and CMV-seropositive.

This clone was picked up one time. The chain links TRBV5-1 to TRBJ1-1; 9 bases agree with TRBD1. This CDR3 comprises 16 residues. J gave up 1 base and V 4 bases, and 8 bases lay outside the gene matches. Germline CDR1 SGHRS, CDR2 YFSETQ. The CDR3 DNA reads TGCGCCAGCAGCACAGCCCCGGGACAGGGGAACACTGAAGCTTTCTTT. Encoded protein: CASSTAPGQGNTEAFF.

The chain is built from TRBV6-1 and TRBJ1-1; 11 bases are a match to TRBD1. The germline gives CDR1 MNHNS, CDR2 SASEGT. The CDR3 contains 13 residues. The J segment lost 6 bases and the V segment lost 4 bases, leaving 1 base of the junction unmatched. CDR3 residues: CASSGTGGSEAFF. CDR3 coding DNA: TGTGCCAGCAGTGGGACAGGGGGCTCTGAAGCTTTCTTT.

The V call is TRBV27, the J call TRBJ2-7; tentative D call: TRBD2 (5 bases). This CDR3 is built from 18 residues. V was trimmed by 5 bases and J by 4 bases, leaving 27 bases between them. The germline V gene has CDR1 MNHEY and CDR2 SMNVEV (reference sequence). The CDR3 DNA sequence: TGTGCCAGCAGTCGCCGGGGTCTTGAGAGGCAGCAAAATTACGAGCAGTACTTC. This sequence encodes CASSRRGLERQQNYEQYF.

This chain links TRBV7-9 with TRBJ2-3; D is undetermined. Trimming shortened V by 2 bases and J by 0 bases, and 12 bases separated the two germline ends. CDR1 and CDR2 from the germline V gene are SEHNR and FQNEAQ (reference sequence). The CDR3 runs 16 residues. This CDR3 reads CASSLLAVGSTDTQYF. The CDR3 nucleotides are TGTGCCAGCAGCTTACTGGCAGTTGGTAGCACAGATACGCAGTATTTT.

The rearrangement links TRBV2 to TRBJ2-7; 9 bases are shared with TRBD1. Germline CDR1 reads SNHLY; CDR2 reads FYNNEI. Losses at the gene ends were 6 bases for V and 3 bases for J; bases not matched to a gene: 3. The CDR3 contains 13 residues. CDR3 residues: CASRGQGNYEQYF. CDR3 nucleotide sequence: TGTGCCAGCAGGGGACAGGGCAACTACGAGCAGTACTTC.

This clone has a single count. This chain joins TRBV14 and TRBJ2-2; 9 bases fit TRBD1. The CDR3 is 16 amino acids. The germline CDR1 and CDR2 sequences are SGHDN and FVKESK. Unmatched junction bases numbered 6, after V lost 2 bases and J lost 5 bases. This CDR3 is CASSQPGQGRTGELFF. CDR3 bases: TGTGCCAGCAGCCAACCGGGACAGGGAAGGACCGGGGAGCTGTTTTTT.

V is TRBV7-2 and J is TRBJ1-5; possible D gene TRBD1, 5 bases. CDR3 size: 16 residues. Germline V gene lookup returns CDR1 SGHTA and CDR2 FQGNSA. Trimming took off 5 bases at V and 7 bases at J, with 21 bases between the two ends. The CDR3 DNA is TGTGCCAGCAGCAACCTCTGGGGGAGGGGTCACCAGCCCCAGCATTTT. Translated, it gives CASSNLWGRGHQPQHF.

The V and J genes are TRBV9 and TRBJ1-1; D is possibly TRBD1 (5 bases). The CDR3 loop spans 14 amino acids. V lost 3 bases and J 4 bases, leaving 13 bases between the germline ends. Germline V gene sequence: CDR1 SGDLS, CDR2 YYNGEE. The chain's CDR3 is CASSGSGGVTEAFF. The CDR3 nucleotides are TGTGCCAGCAGCGGCTCCGGAGGGGTCACTGAAGCTTTCTTT.

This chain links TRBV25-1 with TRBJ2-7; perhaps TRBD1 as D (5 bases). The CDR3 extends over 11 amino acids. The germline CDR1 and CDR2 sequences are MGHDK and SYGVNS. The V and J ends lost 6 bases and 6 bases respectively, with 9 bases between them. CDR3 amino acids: CASSQGPEQYF. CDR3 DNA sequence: TGTGCCAGCAGCCAGGGTCCCGAGCAGTACTTC.

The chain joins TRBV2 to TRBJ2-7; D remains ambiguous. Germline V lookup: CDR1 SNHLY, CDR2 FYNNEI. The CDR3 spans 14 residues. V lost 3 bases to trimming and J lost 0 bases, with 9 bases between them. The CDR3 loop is CASSDWQFSYEQYF. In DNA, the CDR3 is TGTGCCAGCAGTGATTGGCAGTTCTCCTACGAGCAGTACTTC.

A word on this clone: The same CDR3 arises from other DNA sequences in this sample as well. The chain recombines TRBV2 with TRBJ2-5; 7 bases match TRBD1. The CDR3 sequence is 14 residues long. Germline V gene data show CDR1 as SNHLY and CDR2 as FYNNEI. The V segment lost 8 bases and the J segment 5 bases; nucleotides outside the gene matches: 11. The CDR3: CASQPTGTAETQYF. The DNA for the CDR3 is TGTGCCAGCCAGCCTACGGGGACAGCGGAGACCCAGTACTTC.

CDR3 sequence: CASSEEGVISPLHF. The CDR3 region has the DNA TGTGCCAGCAGTGAAGAGGGGGTCATTTCACCCCTCCACTTT. The chain links TRBV2 to TRBJ1-6; TRBD1 is a possible D gene (6 bases). The V end was cut by 1 base, the J end by 9 bases, with 10 bases between. The CDR3 length is 14 residues. The germline V gene has CDR1 SNHLY and CDR2 FYNNEI.

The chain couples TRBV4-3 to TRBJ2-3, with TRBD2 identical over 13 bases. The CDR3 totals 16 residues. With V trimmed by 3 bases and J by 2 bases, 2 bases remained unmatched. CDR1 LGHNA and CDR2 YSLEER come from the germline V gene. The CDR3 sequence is CASSQGLAGITDTQYF. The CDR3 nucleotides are TGCGCCAGCAGCCAGGGACTAGCGGGGATCACAGATACGCAGTATTTT.

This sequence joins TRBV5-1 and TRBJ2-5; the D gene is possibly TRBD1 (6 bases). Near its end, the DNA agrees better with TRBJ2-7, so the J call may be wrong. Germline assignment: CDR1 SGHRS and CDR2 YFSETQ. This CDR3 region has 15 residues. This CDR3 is CASRAASDSSYEQYF. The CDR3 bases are TGCGCCAGCAGGGCGGCTTCGGACAGCTCCTACGAGCAGTACTTC.

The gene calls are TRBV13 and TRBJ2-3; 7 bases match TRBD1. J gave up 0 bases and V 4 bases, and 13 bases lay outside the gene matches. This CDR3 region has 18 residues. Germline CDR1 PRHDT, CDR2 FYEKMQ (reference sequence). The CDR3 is CASSSLDRPIGSTDTQYF. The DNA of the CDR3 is TGTGCCAGCAGCTCCCTGGACAGGCCGATAGGTAGCACAGATACGCAGTATTTT.

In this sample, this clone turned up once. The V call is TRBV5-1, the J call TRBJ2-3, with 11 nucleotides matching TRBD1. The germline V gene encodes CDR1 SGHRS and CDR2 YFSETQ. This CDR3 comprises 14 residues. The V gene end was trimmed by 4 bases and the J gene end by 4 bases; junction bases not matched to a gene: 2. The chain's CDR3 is CASSRTGGADTQYF. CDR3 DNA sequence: TGCGCCAGCAGCAGGACAGGGGGCGCAGATACGCAGTATTTT.

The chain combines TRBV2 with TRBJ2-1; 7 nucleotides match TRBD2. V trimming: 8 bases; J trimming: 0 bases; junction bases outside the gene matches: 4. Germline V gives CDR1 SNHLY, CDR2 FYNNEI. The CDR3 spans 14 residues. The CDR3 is CASGGGASYNEQFF. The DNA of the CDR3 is TGTGCCAGCGGGGGAGGGGCCTCCTACAATGAGCAGTTCTTC.

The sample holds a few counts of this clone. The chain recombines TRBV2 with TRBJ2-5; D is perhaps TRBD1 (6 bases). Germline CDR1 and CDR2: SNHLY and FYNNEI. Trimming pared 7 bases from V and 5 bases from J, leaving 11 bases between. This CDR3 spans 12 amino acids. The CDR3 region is CASMGAQETQYF. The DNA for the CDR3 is TGTGCCAGCATGGGGGCGCAGGAGACCCAGTACTTC.

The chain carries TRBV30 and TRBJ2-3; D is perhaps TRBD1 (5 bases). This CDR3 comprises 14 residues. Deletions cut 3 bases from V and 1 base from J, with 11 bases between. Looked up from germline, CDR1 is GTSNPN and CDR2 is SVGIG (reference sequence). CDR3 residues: CAWSVRQRTDTQYF. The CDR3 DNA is TGTGCCTGGAGCGTGCGACAGCGCACAGATACGCAGTATTTT.

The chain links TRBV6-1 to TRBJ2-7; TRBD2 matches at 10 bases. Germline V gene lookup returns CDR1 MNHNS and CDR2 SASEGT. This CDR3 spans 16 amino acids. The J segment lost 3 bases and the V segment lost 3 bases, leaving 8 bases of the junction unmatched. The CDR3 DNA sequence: TGTGCCAGCAGTGAGTACCTAGCGGGAGCCGGCTACGAGCAGTACTTC. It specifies CASSEYLAGAGYEQYF.

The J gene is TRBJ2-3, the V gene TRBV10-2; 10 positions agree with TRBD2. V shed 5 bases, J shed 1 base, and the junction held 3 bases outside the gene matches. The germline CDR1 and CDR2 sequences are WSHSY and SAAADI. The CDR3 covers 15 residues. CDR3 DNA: TGCGCCAGCAGTTCGGGGACTAGCGGCACAGATACGCAGTATTTT. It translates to CASSSGTSGTDTQYF.

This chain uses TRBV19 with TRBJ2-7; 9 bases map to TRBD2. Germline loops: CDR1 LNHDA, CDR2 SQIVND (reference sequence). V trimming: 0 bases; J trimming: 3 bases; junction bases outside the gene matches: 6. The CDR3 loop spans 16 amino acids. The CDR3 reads CASSIDHSGRLYEQYF. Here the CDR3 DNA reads TGTGCCAGTAGTATAGATCACAGCGGGAGGCTCTACGAGCAGTACTTC.

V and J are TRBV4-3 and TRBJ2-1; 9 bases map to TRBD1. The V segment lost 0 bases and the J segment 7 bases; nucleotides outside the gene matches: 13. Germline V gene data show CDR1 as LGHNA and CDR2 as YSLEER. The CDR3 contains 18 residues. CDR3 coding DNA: TGCGCCAGCAGCCAAGAGTTCCCCGGGACAGGGCACGGAAATGAGCAGTTCTTC. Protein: CASSQEFPGTGHGNEQFF.

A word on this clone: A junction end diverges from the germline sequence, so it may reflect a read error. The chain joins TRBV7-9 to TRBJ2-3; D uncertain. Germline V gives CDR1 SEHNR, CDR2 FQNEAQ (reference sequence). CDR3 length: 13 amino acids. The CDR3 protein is CSSSLRGTDTQYF. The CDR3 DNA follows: TGTTCCAGCAGCTTACGGGGCACAGATACGCAGTATTTT.

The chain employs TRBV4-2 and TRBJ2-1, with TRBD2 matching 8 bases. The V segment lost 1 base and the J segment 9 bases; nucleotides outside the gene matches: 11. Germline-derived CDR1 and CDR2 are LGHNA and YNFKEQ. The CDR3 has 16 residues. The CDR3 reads CASSQAWGAGGSEQFF. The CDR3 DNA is TGTGCCAGCAGCCAAGCCTGGGGGGCGGGAGGAAGTGAGCAGTTCTTC.

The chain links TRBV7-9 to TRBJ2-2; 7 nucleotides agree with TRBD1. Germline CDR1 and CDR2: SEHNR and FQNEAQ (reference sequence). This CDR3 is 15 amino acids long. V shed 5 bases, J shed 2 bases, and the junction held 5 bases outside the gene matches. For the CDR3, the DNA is TGTGCCAGCAGCACGGGACAGACAAACACCGGGGAGCTGTTTTTT. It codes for CASSTGQTNTGELFF.

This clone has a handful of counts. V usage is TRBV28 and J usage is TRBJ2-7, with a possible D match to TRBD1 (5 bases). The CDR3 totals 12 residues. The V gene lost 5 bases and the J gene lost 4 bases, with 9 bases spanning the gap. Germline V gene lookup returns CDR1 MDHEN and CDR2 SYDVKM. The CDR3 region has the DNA TGTGCCAGCAGTCAGACAGAATACGAGCAGTACTTC. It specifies CASSQTEYEQYF.

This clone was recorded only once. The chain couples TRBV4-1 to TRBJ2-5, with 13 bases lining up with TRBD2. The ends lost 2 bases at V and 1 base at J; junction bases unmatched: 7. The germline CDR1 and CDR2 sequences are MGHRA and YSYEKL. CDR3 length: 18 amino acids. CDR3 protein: CASSQRLAGGPSQETQYF. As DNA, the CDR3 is TGCGCCAGCAGCCAAAGACTAGCGGGAGGCCCATCCCAAGAGACCCAGTACTTC.